Below, 5 T cell receptor beta chains from the same sample are listed, as sequenced in a study of blood T cells in healthy people across ages. Primed by a sample-barcoded 5' primer and a J-beta primer mix, a second PCR proceeded for roughly 6 to 12 cycles. TCRdb reanalysed the 5' RACE reads using MiXCR and keeps one entry per CDR3 protein. The table has hundreds of thousands of distinct CDR3 sequences, 55% to 75% seen once. Sample: blood. These receptors originate from a man aged 25-40 years in good health.

The genes are TRBV7-6 and TRBJ2-3; D ambiguous. The length of the CDR3 is 13 residues. CDR1 is SGHVS and CDR2 is FNYEAQ in the germline V gene. V was shortened by 1 base and J by 10 bases, with 12 bases between the two germline ends. For the CDR3, the DNA is TGTGCCAGCAGCTTAGGCAGTACGAAGTCGCAGTATTTT. As protein: CASSLGSTKSQYF.

This rearrangement joins TRBV11-2 to TRBJ1-2, with TRBD1 as a possible D gene (5 bases). Germline V gives CDR1 SGHAT, CDR2 FQNNGV. V lost 3 bases, J lost 4 bases, and 18 bases lay in between. The CDR3 covers 16 residues. CDR3 sequence: CASSFPGHRYSYGYTF. The CDR3 DNA sequence: TGTGCCAGCAGCTTCCCAGGACACCGTTATAGCTATGGCTACACCTTC.

The V gene is TRBV4-3, the J gene TRBJ2-7, with no clear D. Germline V gene data show CDR1 as LGHNA and CDR2 as YSLEER. CDR3 length: 16 residues. V was trimmed by 3 bases and J by 2 bases, leaving 17 bases between them. CDR3 DNA sequence: TGCGCCAGCAGCCAGGGGATAGAGCCGCGCCCCTACGAGCAGTACTTC. This encodes CASSQGIEPRPYEQYF.

The genes are TRBV14 and TRBJ2-4; 7 bases are shared with TRBD2. This CDR3 is built from 13 residues. V lost 5 bases and J lost 9; bases outside the gene matches: 7. From germline, CDR1 is SGHDN and CDR2 FVKESK. The CDR3 bases are TGTGCCAGCAGCACCACTTGGGGGGGCATTCAGTACTTC. Translation gives CASSTTWGGIQYF.

In the case of this clonotype: At one boundary the junction diverges from the germline segment, which might be a read error. The chain employs TRBV6-5 and TRBJ1-2, with 7 bases aligning to TRBD1. This CDR3 is 13 amino acids long. Germline V lookup: CDR1 MNHEY, CDR2 SVGAGI. The CDR3 sequence is CASSYFRGHGHTF. The CDR3, as DNA: TGTGCCAGCAGTTACTTTAGGGGGCATGGCCACACCTTC.